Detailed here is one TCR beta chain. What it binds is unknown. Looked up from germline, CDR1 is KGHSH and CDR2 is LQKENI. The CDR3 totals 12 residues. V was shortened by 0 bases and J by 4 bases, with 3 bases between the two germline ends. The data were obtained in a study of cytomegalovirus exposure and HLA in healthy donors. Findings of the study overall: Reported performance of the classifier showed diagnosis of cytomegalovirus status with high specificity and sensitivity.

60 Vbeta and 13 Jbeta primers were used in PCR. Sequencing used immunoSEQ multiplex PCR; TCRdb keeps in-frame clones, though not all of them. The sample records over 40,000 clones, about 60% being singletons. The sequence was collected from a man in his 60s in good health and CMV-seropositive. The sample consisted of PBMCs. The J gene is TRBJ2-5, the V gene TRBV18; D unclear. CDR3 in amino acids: CASSPPRETQYF. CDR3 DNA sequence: TGTGCCAGCTCACCACCCAGAGAGACCCAGTACTTC.